This record looks at one TCR beta chain sequence and its context. These data are taken from a study of blood T cell repertoires in COVID-19. On the study more broadly: Whether acute or convalescent, the COVID-19 samples came from the United States, Italy and Spain. PBMCs, B-cell-depleted T cells, or T cells provided the cDNA or gDNA that made up the material.

In the authors' workflow: Estimation of nucleated cell counts relied on the amplification of reference gene primers. The repertoire was sequenced with immunoSEQ multiplex PCR; TCRdb's copy has only in-frame clones and lacks some. The D gene and trimming were derived from the DNA, and the V and J assignments and clone size from that table. The sample yields 200,000 or so clones, more than 85% seen once. The Seattle patients, enrolled during active infection, were followed longitudinally. Germline CDR1 and CDR2: MGHDK and SYGVNS. This CDR3 contains 15 residues. J was trimmed by 2 bases and V by 3 bases; bases with no gene match: 6.

This sequence joins TRBV25-1 and TRBJ2-7; 8 bases are shared with TRBD1. The sample taken for sequencing was peripheral blood. The clonotype originates from a man between 60 and 75 years old with COVID-19, enrolled during active disease. CDR3: CASSDDRGFPYEQYF. As DNA, the CDR3 is TGTGCCAGCAGTGACGACAGGGGCTTTCCCTACGAGCAGTACTTC.